In this sample, the clone carrying this T cell receptor (beta chain) turned up many times. Its target is not known. These data originate in a study of response to subunit inactivated influenza vaccine. Points from the study as a whole: Each seasonal flu vaccination may recruit only limited new T cells, authors suggested.

TCRdb fed the RT-PCR reads into MiXCR, producing one record per CDR3 protein. This sample has 500,000 or so distinct CDR3 sequences, with over 9.5% found just once. The sample was PBMCs from blood, taken about 40 days after vaccination. The receptor's source is a man between 50 and 59 years old who received an inactivated influenza vaccine.

This chain's CDR3 is CASSSSRREGYEQYF. The CDR3 DNA follows: TGTGCCAGCAGTTCTTCTAGGCGGGAGGGGTACGAGCAGTACTTC. The chain carries TRBV12-3 or TRBV12-4 and TRBJ2-7; TRBD2 matches at 9 bases. The length of the CDR3 is 15 residues. Trimming took 4 bases from V and 4 from J; bases not matched to a gene: 8.